The TCR beta chain under discussion was sequenced for a study of PD-1 blockade in mismatch repair-deficient tumors. Study-level results: After pembrolizumab, tumor-resident clones rose rapidly, then generally contracted before radiologic responses.

Mismatch repair deficiency was confirmed in all patients, by PCR or immunohistochemistry. In the case of this clone: Antigen: not known.

Sequenced by immunoSEQ multiplex PCR; TCRdb stores in-frame clones only, minus some. The sample shows tens of thousands of clones, over 70% of them seen only once. J was trimmed by 5 bases and V by 4 bases; bases with no gene match: 8. Germline assignment: CDR1 SGHRS and CDR2 YFSETQ. CDR3 length: 17 residues. The sequences come from peripheral blood, collected 12 weeks after starting pembrolizumab. This clonotype originated in an adult with mismatch repair-deficient cancer. The chain links TRBV5-1 to TRBJ2-2; 13 bases align to TRBD2. CDR3 in amino acids: CASSPRTSGSGTGELFF. The CDR3 DNA follows: TGCGCCAGCAGCCCCCGGACTAGCGGGAGCGGTACCGGGGAGCTGTTTTTT.